This T cell receptor beta chain is from a study of regulatory T cells in long-lasting Graves disease. Sample time point: persistent/refractory GD, antithyroid drugs over 5 years with positive TRAb. Construction of the TCR library relied on RNA isolated from PBMCs. The CDR3 length is 13 residues. Trimming removed 1 base from V and 10 bases from J; junction bases left unmatched: 3. With iRepertoire HTBI primers and Arm-PCR of CDR3 regions, TCR beta libraries were built. TCRdb redid the calling of the multiplex PCR reads with MiXCR, one entry per CDR3 protein. The data contain under 450,000 distinct CDR3 sequences, 23% of them singletons.

This clonotype originated in a female donor with Graves disease. J is TRBJ2-1 and V is TRBV12-3 or TRBV12-4; 8 positions agree with TRBD2. The material sequenced was peripheral blood mononuclear cells (PBMCs), taken when the disease was refractory, from a patient treated with antithyroid drugs. The CDR3 DNA is TGTGCCAGCAGTTTAGACATAGCGGGAGAGCAGTTCTTC. Its protein product is CASSLDIAGEQFF.